The 11 T cell receptor beta chains below all came from one sample that was sequenced in a study of T cell repertoires in cytomegalovirus infection. TCRdb recomputed calls from the reads with MiXCR, one row per CDR3 protein. The data show around 170,000 distinct CDR3 sequences, approximately 15% seen once. Material: PBMCs. Receptor source: a human donor in good health (CMV status not recorded). Some clones in this sample may be carry-over from other donors' samples.

The table lists this clonotype with many counts. The chain carries TRBV6-2 or TRBV6-3 and TRBJ2-3, with 10 bases fitting TRBD1. The CDR3 runs to 16 residues. Germline assignment: CDR1 MNHEY and CDR2 SVGEGT. V lost 5 bases to trimming and J lost 3 bases; unmatched junction nucleotides: 8. The CDR3 DNA follows: TGTGCCAGCAGTAAGGAGACAGGGGGCGGAACAGATACGCAGTATTTT. Translated, it gives CASSKETGGGTDTQYF.

This clonotype has at least ten counts. This chain connects TRBV7-8 to TRBJ1-1; tentatively, D is TRBD1 (5 bases). Per the germline V gene, CDR1 is SGHVS and CDR2 is FQNEAQ. The CDR3 totals 15 residues. V was trimmed by 1 base and J by 3 bases, leaving 12 bases between them. CDR3 nucleotide sequence: TGTGCCAGCAGCTTAGAAGACAGCTTTTACACTGAAGCTTTCTTT. Protein sequence: CASSLEDSFYTEAFF.

This clonotype was seen a handful of times. The chain joins TRBV6-2 or TRBV6-3 to TRBJ1-5; D gene ambiguous. CDR3 size: 14 residues. Germline CDR1 and CDR2: MNHEY and SVGEGT. Trimming shortened V by 2 bases and J by 5 bases, and 10 bases separated the two germline ends. This CDR3 is CASSYVAEYQPQHF. CDR3 DNA: TGTGCCAGCAGTTACGTGGCAGAATATCAGCCCCAGCATTTT.

There are a few counts of this clonotype. The chain has TRBV28 and TRBJ1-2; TRBD1 is a possible D gene (5 bases). Germline V gene lookup returns CDR1 MDHEN and CDR2 SYDVKM. The CDR3 length is 14 residues. Trimming shortened V by 6 bases and J by 5 bases, and 16 bases separated the two germline ends. The CDR3 sequence is CASSAQGSLYGYTF. The CDR3 bases are TGTGCCAGCAGCGCTCAGGGTTCCCTATATGGCTACACCTTC.

This clonotype was observed a handful of times. The junction departs from germline at one end; a sequencing error may be responsible. The V gene is TRBV15, the J gene TRBJ1-1; D possibly corresponds to TRBD1 (5 bases). This CDR3 contains 13 residues. Per germline, CDR1 LNHNV and CDR2 YYDKDF (reference sequence). CDR3: CATSREGSGEAFF. CDR3 DNA: TGTGCCACCAGCCGAGAGGGGTCGGGAGAAGCTTTCTTT.

This clonotype was seen a few times. The V and J genes are TRBV7-3 and TRBJ2-5; D uncertain. The V and J ends lost 5 bases and 3 bases respectively, with 10 bases between them. The CDR3 has 13 amino acids. Looked up from germline, CDR1 is SGHTA and CDR2 is FQGTGA. DNA for the CDR3: TGTGCCAGCAGCCGTAGGATTGAAGAGACCCAGTACTTC. Its translation is CASSRRIEETQYF. The full variable domain, with the rest looked up from reference TRBV7-3 and TRBJ2-5, is GAGVSQTPSNKVTEKGKYVELRCDPISGHTALYWYRQSLGQGPEFLIYFQGTGAADDSGLPNDRFFAVRPEGSVSTLKIQRTERGDSAVYLCASSRRIEETQYFGPGTRLLVL.

The DNA for the CDR3 is TGCGCCAGCAGCCCGGTTCCGGGACAGGGACACTACGAGCAGTACTTC. It codes for CASSPVPGQGHYEQYF. This chain joins TRBV5-1 and TRBJ2-7; 9 bases line up with TRBD1. This CDR3 region has 16 residues. J lost 3 bases, V lost 4 bases, and 11 bases had no gene match. In germline, CDR1 is SGHRS, CDR2 YFSETQ.

In this sample, this clonotype turned up many times. V gene TRBV11-2 combines with J gene TRBJ2-7; possible D gene TRBD2, 5 bases. CDR3 length equals 15 residues. V lost 6 bases, J lost 5 bases, and 20 bases lay in between. Germline V gene lookup returns CDR1 SGHAT and CDR2 FQNNGV. The CDR3 nucleotides read TGTGCCAGCAGTTTGCAGAGGGTCCCGTCGGACGAGCAGTACTTC. Protein product: CASSLQRVPSDEQYF.

This clonotype has more than one count but fewer than ten. This sequence joins TRBV28 and TRBJ2-3; TRBD1 might be the D (6 bases). V was clipped by 4 bases and J by 10 bases, with 15 bases between them. Germline V gene sequence: CDR1 MDHEN, CDR2 SYDVKM. The CDR3 has 13 amino acids. CDR3 coding DNA: TGTGCCAGCAGTTCATACACAGGGCTCGCGCAGTATTTT. This encodes CASSSYTGLAQYF.

This clonotype was seen repeatedly, ten times or more. The gene calls are TRBV27 and TRBJ2-6, with 8 positions matching TRBD1. The ends lost 5 bases at V and 0 bases at J; junction bases unmatched: 6. From germline, CDR1 is MNHEY and CDR2 SMNVEV (reference sequence). This CDR3 region has 17 residues. In nucleotides, the CDR3 is TGTGCCAGCAGTCCCGGACAGGGCCTCTCTGGGGCCAACGTCCTGACTTTC. Protein: CASSPGQGLSGANVLTF.

Remarks on this clonotype: This may arise from a read error, as a much more abundant clone is one base away. V gene TRBV6-2 or TRBV6-3 combines with J gene TRBJ2-7; possible D gene TRBD2, 5 bases. The CDR3 extends over 15 amino acids. Deletions cut 6 bases from V and 2 bases from J, with 17 bases between. Germline CDR1 is MNHEY and CDR2 is SVGEGT. Written as DNA, the CDR3 is TGTGCCAGCAGGACCTGGGGAATCGGGGCCTACGAGCAGTACTTC. Its translation is CASRTWGIGAYEQYF.